Below are 8 T cell receptor beta chains sequenced from a single sample in a study of CD8 T cells in Susac syndrome. cDNA came from around 0.5 to 1 ug RNA primed by random hexamers. TCRdb reprocessed the immunoSEQ multiplex PCR reads via MiXCR and lists one record per CDR3 protein. The sample yields 150,000 to 200,000 distinct CDR3 sequences, under 97% seen once. The sequenced sample was CD4+ T cells from PBMCs. Receptor source: a human donor with multiple sclerosis.

The chain links TRBV27 to TRBJ2-3; D gene ambiguous. This CDR3 is 18 amino acids long. Germline lookup yields CDR1 MNHEY and CDR2 SMNVEV (reference sequence). V was pared by 2 bases and J by 11 bases, with 29 bases between. CDR3: CASSLVAPRTSDDWGQYF. DNA for the CDR3: TGTGCCAGCAGTTTAGTGGCCCCCCGGACGTCGGACGATTGGGGGCAGTATTTT.

The gene calls are TRBV14 and TRBJ2-3; 8 bases fit TRBD2. Germline lookup yields CDR1 SGHDN and CDR2 FVKESK. The junction had 8 bases not matched to a gene; V was cut back by 4 bases and J by 5 bases. The CDR3 has 15 amino acids. CDR3 loop: CASSRPGTRGDTQYF. CDR3 nucleotide sequence: TGTGCCAGCAGCCGTCCCGGGACTAGGGGAGATACGCAGTATTTT. The full variable domain, in which reference TRBV14 and TRBJ2-3 provide the parts outside the CDR3, is EAGVTQFPSHSVIEKGQTVTLRCDPISGHDNLYWYRRVMGKEIKFLLHFVKESKQDESGMPNNRFLAERTGGTYSTLKVQPAELEDSGVYFCASSRPGTRGDTQYFGPGTRLTVL.

The genes are TRBV5-1 and TRBJ1-2; D unclear. Per the germline V gene, CDR1 is SGHRS and CDR2 is YFSETQ. V was cut by 5 bases and J by 6 bases, with 17 bases left in between. The CDR3 consists of 14 residues. The CDR3 coding sequence is TGCGCCAGCAGACTAGGCCCCAAAGGAGATGGCTACACCTTC. As protein: CASRLGPKGDGYTF. The full variable domain, its missing parts supplied by reference TRBV5-1 and TRBJ1-2, is KAGVTQTPRYLIKTRGQQVTLSCSPISGHRSVSWYQQTPGQGLQFLFEYFSETQRNKGNFPGRFSGRQFSNSRSEMNVSTLELGDSALYLCASRLGPKGDGYTFGSGTRLTVV.

This clonotype was counted once. The V call is TRBV10-3, the J call TRBJ1-4; D may be TRBD1 (5 bases). Germline V gene data show CDR1 as ENHRY and CDR2 as SYGVKD. The CDR3 has 14 amino acids. Deletions cut 3 bases from V and 4 bases from J, with 9 bases between. The CDR3 region is CAISEGVGNEKLFF. The CDR3 DNA follows: TGTGCCATCAGTGAAGGGGTTGGTAATGAAAAACTGTTTTTT.

The chain has TRBV29-1 and TRBJ1-1; the match to TRBD1 covers 8 bases. The trim removed 4 bases at V and 2 bases at J, leaving 9 bases unmatched. The germline V gene encodes CDR1 SQVTM and CDR2 ANQGSEA. There are 15 residues in the CDR3. CDR3 sequence: CSVASGTGPNTEAFF. The CDR3 DNA reads TGCAGCGTTGCTTCCGGGACAGGACCTAACACTGAAGCTTTCTTT.

The V call is TRBV20-1, the J call TRBJ2-5; the match to TRBD1 covers 8 bases. J gave up 5 bases and V 7 bases, and 6 bases lay outside the gene matches. The CDR3 totals 12 residues. The germline V gene encodes CDR1 DFQATT and CDR2 SNEGSKA (reference sequence). In DNA, the CDR3 is TGCAGTGTAATAGACAGGGGTGAGACCCAGTACTTC. Its protein product is CSVIDRGETQYF.

The chain carries TRBV5-1 and TRBJ1-2; 9 bases match TRBD1. V lost 0 bases, J lost 3 bases, and 3 bases stayed unmatched. The CDR3 runs 15 residues. Germline-derived CDR1 and CDR2 are SGHRS and YFSETQ. The DNA for the CDR3 is TGCGCCAGCAGCTTGGACGGGACAGGGCACTATGGCTACACCTTC. Translated, it gives CASSLDGTGHYGYTF.

This chain connects TRBV20-1 to TRBJ2-5; no reliable D call. Germline values: CDR1 DFQATT, CDR2 SNEGSKA (reference sequence). The CDR3 is made up of 14 amino acids. V was clipped by 3 bases and J by 3 bases, with 14 bases between them. CDR3 sequence (DNA): TGCAGTGCTAGGACCGCTAGTACCAAAGAGACCCAGTACTTC. Its protein product is CSARTASTKETQYF.